The clone carrying this T cell receptor beta chain was picked up many times. Its antigen is not identified. The germline CDR1 and CDR2 sequences are MDHEN and SYDVKM. The CDR3 totals 16 residues. Trimming took off 8 bases at V and 4 bases at J, with 23 bases between the two ends. These data are taken from a study of regulatory T cells in long-lasting Graves disease. Study conclusions and caveats: Repertoires from persistent disease leaned toward TRBV28, TRBJ1-2 and TRBJ2-5.

Indicated time point: newly diagnosed GD, antithyroid drugs for less than 3 months. Generation of the TCR library employed RNA extracted from PBMCs. Graves' disease diagnoses followed American Thyroid Association guidelines. Sequencing libraries for TCR beta were prepared with iRepertoire HTBI primers and Arm-PCR of CDR3 regions. TCRdb re-derived calls from the multiplex PCR reads in MiXCR, one entry per CDR3 protein. The sample carries approximately 480,000 distinct CDR3 sequences, 15% to 20% recorded once. These data were also filed under a second study, of T cells in Graves' hyperthyroidism and ophthalmopathy. That publication notes: Blood also contained most expanded thyroid clonotypes above 0.001. In validation, the model predicted ophthalmopathy. These predictions came a median about 6.5 months before onset.

The chain has TRBV28 and TRBJ1-2; D might be TRBD1 (5 bases). This specimen was peripheral blood mononuclear cells (PBMCs), taken at new diagnosis, from a patient treated with antithyroid drugs. The TCR comes from a man aged 35 to 55 with Graves disease. The DNA for the CDR3 is TGTGCCAGCTACACCGAGCCCGGGACCCCGGGCTATGGCTACACCTTC. As protein: CASYTEPGTPGYGYTF.